The rows below give T cell receptor beta chains drawn from one sample of a study of T-cell memory formation after mild COVID-19. TCRdb independently ran MiXCR on the 5' RACE reads; one entry per CDR3 protein. This sample yields about 430,000 distinct CDR3 sequences, of which around 17% are seen a single time; roughly 21% belongs to the top ten. The sequencing input was PBMCs or a T cell subset sorted from them (not recorded which). These TCRs come from a man aged 18 to 30 who had mild COVID-19 (a few samples of this study predate the infection). Cell type and time point are not known. CDR3s include the opening cysteine and the closing phenylalanine or tryptophan. A D gene is named only where the DNA matches it firmly. Clone sizes are given selectively: once, few, many, or a class where the clone is expanded.

v_gene: TRBV5-1
j_gene: TRBJ1-2
d_gene: .
abundance: .
CDR3aa: CASSSPGRGYTF
CDR3nt: TGCGCCAGCAGCTCGCCAGGGAGAGGCTACACCTTC

v_gene: TRBV12-3/TRBV12-4
j_gene: TRBJ2-1
d_gene: TRBD2
abundance: .
CDR3aa: CASSAPLAGAYNEQFF
CDR3nt: TGTGCCAGCAGTGCGCCTTTAGCGGGGGCTTACAATGAGCAGTTCTTC

v_gene: TRBV18
j_gene: TRBJ1-6
d_gene: .
abundance: few
CDR3aa: CASSPGGGSPLHF
CDR3nt: TGTGCCAGCTCACCAGGGGGAGGCTCACCCCTCCACTTT

v_gene: TRBV7-9
j_gene: TRBJ2-1
d_gene: TRBD1
abundance: .
CDR3aa: CASSQPGTGSYNEQFF
CDR3nt: TGTGCCAGCAGCCAACCCGGGACAGGGAGTTACAATGAGCAGTTCTTC

v_gene: TRBV6-1
j_gene: TRBJ2-7
d_gene: .
abundance: few
CDR3aa: CASKVGPGIYEQYF
CDR3nt: TGTGCCAGCAAAGTGGGACCAGGGATCTACGAGCAGTACTTC

v_gene: TRBV6-5
j_gene: TRBJ2-1
d_gene: TRBD2
abundance: few
CDR3aa: CASSTGTTVNEQFF
CDR3nt: TGTGCCAGCAGTACTGGGACTACGGTCAATGAGCAGTTCTTC

v_gene: TRBV7-9
j_gene: TRBJ1-6
d_gene: TRBD1
abundance: .
CDR3aa: CASSSTGGRSPLHF
CDR3nt: TGTGCCAGCAGCTCGACAGGGGGACGGTCACCCCTCCACTTT

v_gene: TRBV7-9
j_gene: TRBJ1-2
d_gene: .
abundance: .
CDR3aa: CASSLLDSYYGYTF
CDR3nt: TGTGCCAGCAGCTTATTGGACAGCTACTATGGCTACACCTTC

v_gene: TRBV7-9
j_gene: TRBJ2-1
d_gene: .
abundance: .
CDR3aa: CASSFRGREQFF
CDR3nt: TGTGCCAGCAGCTTCCGGGGACGTGAGCAGTTCTTC

v_gene: TRBV5-1
j_gene: TRBJ2-5
d_gene: TRBD2
abundance: many
CDR3aa: CASSNSGGPFGETQYF
CDR3nt: TGCGCCAGCAGCAACTCGGGGGGGCCGTTCGGGGAGACCCAGTACTTC

v_gene: TRBV5-1
j_gene: TRBJ2-5
d_gene: .
abundance: .
CDR3aa: CASSLAAAADFETQYF
CDR3nt: TGCGCCAGCAGCTTGGCTGCCGCAGCGGACTTTGAGACCCAGTACTTC

v_gene: TRBV29-1
j_gene: TRBJ2-2
d_gene: .
abundance: once
CDR3aa: CSVEGGRTNTGELFF
CDR3nt: TGCAGCGTTGAAGGGGGGCGGACGAACACCGGGGAGCTGTTTTTT

v_gene: TRBV24-1
j_gene: TRBJ1-2
d_gene: TRBD1
abundance: few
CDR3aa: CATSDPLGQGNGYTF
CDR3nt: TGTGCCACCAGTGATCCATTGGGACAGGGCAATGGCTACACCTTC

v_gene: TRBV9
j_gene: TRBJ2-2
d_gene: TRBD2
abundance: .
CDR3aa: CASRGIAGLTGELFF
CDR3nt: TGTGCCAGCAGAGGAATAGCGGGGCTCACCGGGGAGCTGTTTTTT

v_gene: TRBV5-1
j_gene: TRBJ2-7
d_gene: .
abundance: few
CDR3aa: CASSLGTVGDSHEQYF
CDR3nt: TGCGCCAGCAGCTTGGGTACCGTTGGGGACTCCCACGAGCAGTACTTC

v_gene: TRBV24-1
j_gene: TRBJ2-2
d_gene: .
abundance: few
CDR3aa: CATSPLPGASTGELFF
CDR3nt: TGTGCCACCAGTCCACTACCGGGGGCCAGCACCGGGGAGCTGTTTTTT

v_gene: TRBV28
j_gene: TRBJ1-2
d_gene: .
abundance: .
CDR3aa: CASTLRGSYGYTF
CDR3nt: TGTGCCAGCACTTTGCGCGGCTCCTATGGCTACACCTTC

v_gene: TRBV24-1
j_gene: TRBJ1-5
d_gene: .
abundance: .
CDR3aa: CATRHSSNQPQHF
CDR3nt: TGTGCCACTAGACATTCCAGCAATCAGCCCCAGCATTTT